Listed here is a single T cell receptor beta chain. Its antigen is not identified. This record belongs to a study of vaccination and CD4 T cells after COVID-19. Study-wide context: Investigators drew the post-COVID samples a median 101 days after diagnosis, with a range of 35 to 161.

Described treatment: roughly ten-day PBMC culture with coronavirus spike peptide pools or control peptides (ViraFEST assay). Scientists ran DNA taken from cultured CD4+ T cells through the Oncomine TCR Beta short-read assay for sequencing. TCRdb re-called the PCR reads with MiXCR, one entry per CDR3 protein. The table has some 10,000 distinct CDR3 sequences, roughly 67% seen once. Germline V gene data show CDR1 as LNHDA and CDR2 as SQIVND (reference sequence). Trimming took off 6 bases at V and 4 bases at J, with 12 bases between the two ends. This CDR3 has 14 amino acids. The rearrangement uses TRBV19 and TRBJ2-2; D gene unclear. The sequencing sample was made of CD4+ T cells from blood, cultured in vitro. The clonotype comes from a human donor who had recovered from COVID-19. The CDR3 is CASRTRGGTGELFF. CDR3 sequence (DNA): TGTGCCAGTAGGACCCGCGGCGGCACCGGGGAGCTGTTTTTT.